What follows describes a single TCR beta chain. These data originate in a study of human CD8 memory T cell subsets. Germline values: CDR1 LGHDT, CDR2 YNNKEL (reference sequence). CDR3 size: 12 residues. UMI-labeled 5' RACE was used to make TCR beta libraries. TCRdb re-called the 5' RACE reads, yielding one record per CDR3 amino acid sequence without DNA. Its table lists approximately 10,000 distinct CDR3 sequences. The sequencing sample was made of CD8+ stem-like memory T cells (TSCM and TCM) sorted from PBMCs. Noted subset: stem-like memory CD8 T cells (TSTEM), CCR7+ PD-1- TIGIT-. This receptor was taken from a human donor in good health. The genes are TRBV3-1 and TRBJ2-1; the TCRdb call, TRBD2, lacks DNA for checking. CDR3 amino acids: CASSRLDNEQFF.